This paragraph covers one TCR beta chain sequence. Libraries were prepared by immunoSEQ multiplex PCR; TCRdb keeps only in-frame clonotypes and omits some of them. This table holds 150,000 to 200,000 clones, 88% found once. Germline V gene sequence: CDR1 KGHSH, CDR2 LQKENI. V lost 2 bases and J lost 6, with 7 bases in between. This CDR3 is built from 12 residues. This sample was included in a study of blood T cell repertoires in COVID-19. This chain uses TRBV18 with TRBJ1-2; D is unclear. The TCR originated in a man aged 40-49 years with active or convalescent COVID-19. Sequencing was performed on peripheral blood. CDR3 DNA sequence: TGTGCCAGCTCACCAGGGAGCGATGGCTACACCTTC. It is translated as CASSPGSDGYTF. The variable domain in full, completed from reference TRBV18 and TRBJ1-2, reads NAGVMQNPRHLVRRRGQEARLRCSPMKGHSHVYWYRQLPEEGLKFMVYLQKENIIDESGMPKERFSAEFPKEGPSILRIQQVVRGDSAAYFCASSPGSDGYTFGSGTRLTVV.